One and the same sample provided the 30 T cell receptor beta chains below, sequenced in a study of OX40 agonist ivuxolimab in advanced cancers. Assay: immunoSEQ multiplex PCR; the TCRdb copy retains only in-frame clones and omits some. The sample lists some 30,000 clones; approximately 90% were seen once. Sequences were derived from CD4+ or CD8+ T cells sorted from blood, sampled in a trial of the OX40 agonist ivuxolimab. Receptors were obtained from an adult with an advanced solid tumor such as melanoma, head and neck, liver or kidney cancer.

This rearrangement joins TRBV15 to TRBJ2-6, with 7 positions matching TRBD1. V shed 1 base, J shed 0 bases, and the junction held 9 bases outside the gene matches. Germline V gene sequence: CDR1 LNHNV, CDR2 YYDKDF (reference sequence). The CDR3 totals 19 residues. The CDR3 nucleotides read TGTGCCACCAGCAGAGTTCCGGGACAGACTTACTCTGGGGCCAACGTCCTGACTTTC. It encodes CATSRVPGQTYSGANVLTF.

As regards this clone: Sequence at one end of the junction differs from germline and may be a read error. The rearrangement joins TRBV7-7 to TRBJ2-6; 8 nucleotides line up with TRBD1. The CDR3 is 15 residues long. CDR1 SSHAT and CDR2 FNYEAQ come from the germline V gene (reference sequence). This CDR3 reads CASSLGTGGANVLTF. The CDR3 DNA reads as TGTGCTAGCAGCTTAGGGACAGGAGGGGCCAACGTCCTGACTTTC.

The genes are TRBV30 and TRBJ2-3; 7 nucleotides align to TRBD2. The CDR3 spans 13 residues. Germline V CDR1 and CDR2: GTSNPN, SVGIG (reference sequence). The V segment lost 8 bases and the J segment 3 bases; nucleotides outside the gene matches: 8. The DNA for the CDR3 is TGTGCCGGGGGGGGTGGTTTTACAGATACGCAGTATTTT. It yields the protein CAGGGGFTDTQYF.

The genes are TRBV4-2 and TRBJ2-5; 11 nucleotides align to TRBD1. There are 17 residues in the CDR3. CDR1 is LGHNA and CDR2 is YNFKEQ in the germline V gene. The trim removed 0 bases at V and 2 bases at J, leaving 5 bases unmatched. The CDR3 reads CASSQERGQGGQETQYF. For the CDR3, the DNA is TGTGCCAGCAGCCAAGAAAGGGGACAGGGGGGGCAAGAGACCCAGTACTTC.

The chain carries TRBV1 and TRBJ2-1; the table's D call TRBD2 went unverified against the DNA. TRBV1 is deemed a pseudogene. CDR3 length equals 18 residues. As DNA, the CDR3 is TGCACCAGCAGCCAAGATAGGGAAGCGGGGACCACCTACAATGAGCAGTTCTTC. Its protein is CTSSQDREAGTTYNEQFF.

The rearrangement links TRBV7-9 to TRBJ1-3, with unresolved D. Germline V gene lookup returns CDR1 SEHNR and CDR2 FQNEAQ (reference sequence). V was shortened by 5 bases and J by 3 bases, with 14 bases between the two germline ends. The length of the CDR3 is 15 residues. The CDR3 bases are TGTGCCAGCAGCCCGGTTTCAGCTTATGGAAACACCATATATTTT. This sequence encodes CASSPVSAYGNTIYF.

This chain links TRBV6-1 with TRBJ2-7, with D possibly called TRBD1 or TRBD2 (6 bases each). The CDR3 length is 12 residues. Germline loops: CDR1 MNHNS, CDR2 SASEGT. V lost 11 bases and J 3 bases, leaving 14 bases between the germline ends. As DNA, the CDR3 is TGTGCCGGGGGGCCGGTCTTCTACGAGCAGTACTTC. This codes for CAGGPVFYEQYF.

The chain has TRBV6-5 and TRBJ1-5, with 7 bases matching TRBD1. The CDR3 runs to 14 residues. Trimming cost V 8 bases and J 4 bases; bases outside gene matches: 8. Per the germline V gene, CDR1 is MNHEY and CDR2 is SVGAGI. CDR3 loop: CASSRGAENQPQHF. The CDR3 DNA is TGTGCCAGCTCCAGGGGGGCAGAGAATCAGCCCCAGCATTTT.

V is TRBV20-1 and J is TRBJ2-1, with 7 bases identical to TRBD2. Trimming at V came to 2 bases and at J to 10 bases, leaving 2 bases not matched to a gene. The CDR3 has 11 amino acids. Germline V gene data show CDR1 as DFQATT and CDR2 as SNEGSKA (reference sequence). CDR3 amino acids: CSARLGGEQFF. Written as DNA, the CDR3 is TGCAGTGCTAGACTGGGGGGGGAGCAGTTCTTC.

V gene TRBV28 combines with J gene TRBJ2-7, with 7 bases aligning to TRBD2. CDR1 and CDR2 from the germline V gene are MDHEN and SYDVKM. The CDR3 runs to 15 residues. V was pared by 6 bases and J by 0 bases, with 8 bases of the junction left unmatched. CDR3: CASRDSRGGSYEQYF. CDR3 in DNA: TGTGCCAGCAGGGATAGCCGCGGGGGCTCCTACGAGCAGTACTTC.

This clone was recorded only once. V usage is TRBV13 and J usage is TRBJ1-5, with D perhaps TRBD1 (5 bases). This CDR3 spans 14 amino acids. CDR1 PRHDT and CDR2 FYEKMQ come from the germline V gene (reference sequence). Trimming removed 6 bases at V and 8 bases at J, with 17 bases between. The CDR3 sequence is CASSPSGGREPQHF. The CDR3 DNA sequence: TGTGCCAGCAGTCCAAGCGGGGGGAGGGAGCCCCAGCATTTT.

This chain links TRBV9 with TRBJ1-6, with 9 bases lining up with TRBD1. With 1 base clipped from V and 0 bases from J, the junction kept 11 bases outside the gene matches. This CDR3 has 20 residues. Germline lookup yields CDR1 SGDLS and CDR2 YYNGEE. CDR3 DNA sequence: TGTGCCAGCAGCGTAAACCGGGACAGGGACGCGAGCTCCTATAATTCACCCCTCCACTTT. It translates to CASSVNRDRDASSYNSPLHF. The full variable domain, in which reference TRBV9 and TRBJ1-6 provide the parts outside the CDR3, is DSGVTQTPKHLITATGQRVTLRCSPRSGDLSVYWYQQSLDQGLQFLIQYYNGEERAKGNILERFSAQQFPDLHSELNLSSLELGDSALYFCASSVNRDRDASSYNSPLHFGNGTRLTVT.

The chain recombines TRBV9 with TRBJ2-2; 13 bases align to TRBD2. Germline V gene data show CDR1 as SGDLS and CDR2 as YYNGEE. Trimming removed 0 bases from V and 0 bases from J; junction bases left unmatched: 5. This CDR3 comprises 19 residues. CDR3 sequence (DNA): TGTGCCAGCAGCGTAGTTGGACTAGCGGGGGTGGCGAACACCGGGGAGCTGTTTTTT. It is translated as CASSVVGLAGVANTGELFF. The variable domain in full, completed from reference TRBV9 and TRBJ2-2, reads DSGVTQTPKHLITATGQRVTLRCSPRSGDLSVYWYQQSLDQGLQFLIQYYNGEERAKGNILERFSAQQFPDLHSELNLSSLELGDSALYFCASSVVGLAGVANTGELFFGEGSRLTVL.

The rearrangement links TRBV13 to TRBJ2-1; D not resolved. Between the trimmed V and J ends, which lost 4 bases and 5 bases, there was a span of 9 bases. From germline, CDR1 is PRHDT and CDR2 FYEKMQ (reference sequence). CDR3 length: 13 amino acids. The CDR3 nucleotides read TGTGCCAGCAGCTACAACAGAGACAATGAGCAGTTCTTC. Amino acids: CASSYNRDNEQFF. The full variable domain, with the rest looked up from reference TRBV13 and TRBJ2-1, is AAGVIQSPRHLIKEKRETATLKCYPIPRHDTVYWYQQGPGQDPQFLISFYEKMQSDKGSIPDRFSAQQFSDYHSELNMSSLELGDSALYFCASSYNRDNEQFFGPGTRLTVL.

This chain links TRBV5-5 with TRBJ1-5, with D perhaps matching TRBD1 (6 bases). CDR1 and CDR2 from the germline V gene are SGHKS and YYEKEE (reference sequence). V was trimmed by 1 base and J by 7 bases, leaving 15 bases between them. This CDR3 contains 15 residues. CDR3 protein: CASSLRQGKLQPQHF. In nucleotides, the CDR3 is TGTGCCAGCAGCTTGAGGCAGGGGAAGTTGCAGCCCCAGCATTTT.

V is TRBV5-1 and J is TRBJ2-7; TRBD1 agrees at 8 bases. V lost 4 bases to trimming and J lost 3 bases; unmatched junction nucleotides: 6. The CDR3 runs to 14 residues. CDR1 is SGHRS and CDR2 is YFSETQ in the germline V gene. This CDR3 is CASSLTGASYEQYF. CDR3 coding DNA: TGCGCCAGCAGCCTGACAGGGGCAAGCTACGAGCAGTACTTC.

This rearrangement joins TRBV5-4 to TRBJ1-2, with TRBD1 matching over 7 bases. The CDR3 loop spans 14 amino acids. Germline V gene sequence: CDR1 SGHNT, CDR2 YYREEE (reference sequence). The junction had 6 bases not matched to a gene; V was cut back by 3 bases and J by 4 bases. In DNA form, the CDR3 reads TGTGCCAGCAGCTGGGGACAGTTCCCCTATGGCTACACCTTC. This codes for CASSWGQFPYGYTF.

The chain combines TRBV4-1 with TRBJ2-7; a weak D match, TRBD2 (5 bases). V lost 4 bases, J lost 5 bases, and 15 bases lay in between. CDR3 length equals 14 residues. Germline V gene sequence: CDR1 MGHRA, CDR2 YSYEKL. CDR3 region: CASSPLEGENEQYF. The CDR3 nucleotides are TGCGCCAGCAGCCCCCTCGAGGGTGAGAACGAGCAGTACTTC.

The DNA for the CDR3 is TGTGCCAGCAGCGCTAGCGGGGGGCTCTCCTACGAGCAGTACTTC. Its protein product is CASSASGGLSYEQYF. The V and J genes are TRBV9 and TRBJ2-7; TRBD2 matches 11 bases. Germline V CDR1 and CDR2: SGDLS, YYNGEE. The junction had 2 bases not matched to a gene; V was cut back by 3 bases and J by 0 bases. CDR3 length equals 15 residues. Variable domain in full (rest from reference TRBV9 and TRBJ2-7): DSGVTQTPKHLITATGQRVTLRCSPRSGDLSVYWYQQSLDQGLQFLIQYYNGEERAKGNILERFSAQQFPDLHSELNLSSLELGDSALYFCASSASGGLSYEQYFGPGTRLTVT.

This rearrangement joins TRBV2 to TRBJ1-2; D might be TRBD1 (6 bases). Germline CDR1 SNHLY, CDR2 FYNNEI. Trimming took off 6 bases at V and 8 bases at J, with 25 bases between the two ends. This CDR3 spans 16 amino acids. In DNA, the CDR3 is TGTGCCAGCAGGGGACATACAGAGGGTCTACTCTGGGGCTACACCTTC. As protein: CASRGHTEGLLWGYTF.

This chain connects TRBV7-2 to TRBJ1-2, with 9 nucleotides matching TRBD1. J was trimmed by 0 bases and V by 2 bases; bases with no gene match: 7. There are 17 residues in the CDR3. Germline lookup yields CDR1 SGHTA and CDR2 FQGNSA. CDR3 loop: CASSLPGQGRTNYGYTF. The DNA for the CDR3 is TGTGCCAGCAGCTTACCGGGACAGGGAAGGACTAACTATGGCTACACCTTC.

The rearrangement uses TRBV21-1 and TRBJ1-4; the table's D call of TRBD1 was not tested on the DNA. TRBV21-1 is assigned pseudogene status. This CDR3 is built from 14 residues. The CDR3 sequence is CASWPSGGGEKLFF. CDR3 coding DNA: TGTGCCAGCTGGCCGTCAGGGGGCGGGGAAAAACTGTTTTTT.

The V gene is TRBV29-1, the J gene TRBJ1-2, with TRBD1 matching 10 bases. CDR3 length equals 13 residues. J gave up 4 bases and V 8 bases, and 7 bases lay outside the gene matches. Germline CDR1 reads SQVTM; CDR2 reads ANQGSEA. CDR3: CSFGQGELYGYTF. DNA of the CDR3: TGCAGCTTTGGACAGGGGGAACTCTATGGCTACACCTTC.

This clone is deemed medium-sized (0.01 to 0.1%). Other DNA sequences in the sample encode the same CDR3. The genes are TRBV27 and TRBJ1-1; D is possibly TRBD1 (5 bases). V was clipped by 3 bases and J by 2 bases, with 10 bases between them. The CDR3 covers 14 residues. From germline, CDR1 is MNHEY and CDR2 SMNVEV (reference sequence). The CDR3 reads CASSLIGQNTEAFF. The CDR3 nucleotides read TGTGCCAGCAGTTTGATCGGACAAAACACTGAAGCTTTCTTT.

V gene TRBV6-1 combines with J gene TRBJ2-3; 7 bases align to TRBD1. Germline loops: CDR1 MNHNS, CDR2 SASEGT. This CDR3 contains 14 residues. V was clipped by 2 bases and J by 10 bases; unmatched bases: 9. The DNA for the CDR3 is TGTGCCAGCAGTGAATTCGGGACAGAATTGCCGCAGTATTTT. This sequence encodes CASSEFGTELPQYF.

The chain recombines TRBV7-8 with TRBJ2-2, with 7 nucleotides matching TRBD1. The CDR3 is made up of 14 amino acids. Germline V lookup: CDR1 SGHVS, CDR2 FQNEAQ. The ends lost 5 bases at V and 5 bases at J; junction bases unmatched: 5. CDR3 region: CASSQPRGTGELFF. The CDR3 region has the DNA TGTGCCAGCAGCCAACCCAGGGGGACCGGGGAGCTGTTTTTT. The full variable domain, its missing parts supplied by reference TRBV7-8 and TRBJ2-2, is GAGVSQSPRYKVAKRGQDVALRCDPISGHVSLFWYQQALGQGPEFLTYFQNEAQLDKSGLPSDRFFAERPEGSVSTLKIQRTQQEDSAVYLCASSQPRGTGELFFGEGSRLTVL.

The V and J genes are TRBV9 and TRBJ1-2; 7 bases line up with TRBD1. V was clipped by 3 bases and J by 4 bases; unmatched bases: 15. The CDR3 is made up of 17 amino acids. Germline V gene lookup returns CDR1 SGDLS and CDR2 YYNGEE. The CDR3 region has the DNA TGTGCCAGCAGCGGAACCGGGACAGCCCCGTTTTTCTATGGCTACACCTTC. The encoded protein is CASSGTGTAPFFYGYTF. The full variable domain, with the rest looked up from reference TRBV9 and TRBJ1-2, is DSGVTQTPKHLITATGQRVTLRCSPRSGDLSVYWYQQSLDQGLQFLIQYYNGEERAKGNILERFSAQQFPDLHSELNLSSLELGDSALYFCASSGTGTAPFFYGYTFGSGTRLTVV.

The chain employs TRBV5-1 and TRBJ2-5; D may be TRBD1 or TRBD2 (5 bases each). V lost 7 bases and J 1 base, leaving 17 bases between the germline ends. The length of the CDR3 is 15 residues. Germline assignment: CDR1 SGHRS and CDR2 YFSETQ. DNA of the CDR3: TGCGCCAGCGGCTCCCGACCGGGGCGCCAAGAGACCCAGTACTTC. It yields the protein CASGSRPGRQETQYF.

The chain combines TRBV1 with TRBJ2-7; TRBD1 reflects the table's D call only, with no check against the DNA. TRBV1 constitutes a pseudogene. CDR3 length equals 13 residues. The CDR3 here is CTSLGQRPYEQYF. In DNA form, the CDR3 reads TGCACCAGCCTGGGGCAGCGCCCATACGAGCAGTACTTC.

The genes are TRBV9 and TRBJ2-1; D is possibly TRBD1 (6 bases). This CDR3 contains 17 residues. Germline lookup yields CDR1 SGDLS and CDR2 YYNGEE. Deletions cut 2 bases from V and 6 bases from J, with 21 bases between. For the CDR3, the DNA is TGTGCCAGCAGCGTTGAACCCGGGACATCTTCCCTCAATGAGCAGTTCTTC. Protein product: CASSVEPGTSSLNEQFF.